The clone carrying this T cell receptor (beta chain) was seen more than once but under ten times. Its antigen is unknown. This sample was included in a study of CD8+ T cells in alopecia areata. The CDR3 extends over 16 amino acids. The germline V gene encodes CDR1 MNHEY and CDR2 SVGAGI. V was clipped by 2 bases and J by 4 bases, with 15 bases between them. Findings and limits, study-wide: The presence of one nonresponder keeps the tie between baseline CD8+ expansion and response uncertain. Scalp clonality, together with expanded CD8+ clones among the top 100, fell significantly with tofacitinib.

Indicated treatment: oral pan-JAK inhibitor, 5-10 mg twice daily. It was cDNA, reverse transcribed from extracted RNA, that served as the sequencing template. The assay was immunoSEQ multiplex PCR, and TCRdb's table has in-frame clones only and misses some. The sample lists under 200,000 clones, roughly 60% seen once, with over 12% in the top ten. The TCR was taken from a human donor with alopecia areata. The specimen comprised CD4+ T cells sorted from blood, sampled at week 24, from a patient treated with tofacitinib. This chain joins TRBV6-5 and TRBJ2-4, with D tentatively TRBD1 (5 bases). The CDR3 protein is CASSYPSGAPKNIQYF. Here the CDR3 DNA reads TGTGCCAGCAGTTACCCCAGTGGGGCCCCAAAAAACATTCAGTACTTC.